The 6 T cell receptor beta chains below all came from one sample that was sequenced in a study of cytomegalovirus exposure and HLA in healthy donors (dated by TCRdb to the late 2010s). Receptor libraries were prepared by the immunoSEQ multiplex PCR assay. For the multiplex PCR, a mixture combining 60 forward primers for TCR Vbeta segments and 13 reverse primers for TCR Jbeta segments was used. In its TCRdb copy, this immuneACCESS table keeps in-frame sequences only and misses some clones. Where compared with another copy, unresolved V genes explain less than half of these, and the others have no known cause. This sample's records show 200,000 or so clones. The ten most abundant clones make up around 0.7% of the sample. The source material was PBMCs. The source is a boy aged 10-17 years in good health and CMV-seronegative.

V usage is TRBV9 and J usage is TRBJ2-3, with D perhaps TRBD2 (5 bases). The germline gives CDR1 SGDLS, CDR2 YYNGEE. V was cut by 4 bases and J by 6 bases, with 9 bases left in between. The CDR3 totals 12 residues. The CDR3 loop reads CASSFTGDTQYF. CDR3 nucleotides: TGTGCCAGCAGCTTCACGGGGGATACGCAGTATTTT.

The chain recombines TRBV7-8 with TRBJ2-7, with 8 bases aligning to TRBD1. CDR1 and CDR2 (germline): SGHVS, FQNEAQ. This CDR3 is built from 14 residues. The ends lost 3 bases at V and 2 bases at J; junction bases unmatched: 3. CDR3 sequence reads: CASSFGQGTYEQYF. For the CDR3, the DNA is TGTGCCAGCAGCTTTGGACAGGGTACCTACGAGCAGTACTTC.

The chain is built from TRBV9 and TRBJ2-3; a weak D match, TRBD2 (7 bases). Germline V gene sequence: CDR1 SGDLS, CDR2 YYNGEE. V lost 3 bases, J lost 3 bases, and 14 bases lay in between. The CDR3 is 15 residues long. Here the CDR3 reads CASSEGGRRTDTQYF. The DNA of the CDR3 is TGTGCCAGCAGCGAGGGGGGGCGGAGGACAGATACGCAGTATTTT. Using reference TRBV9 and TRBJ2-3 for the parts outside the CDR3, the full variable domain is DSGVTQTPKHLITATGQRVTLRCSPRSGDLSVYWYQQSLDQGLQFLIQYYNGEERAKGNILERFSAQQFPDLHSELNLSSLELGDSALYFCASSEGGRRTDTQYFGPGTRLTVL.

The genes are TRBV7-9 and TRBJ2-7, with a tentative D call TRBD1 (6 bases). V gave up 5 bases and J gave up 0 bases, with 20 bases separating them. The CDR3 is 17 residues long. Germline V gene sequence: CDR1 SEHNR, CDR2 FQNEAQ (reference sequence). The CDR3 spells CASSPPTGQKSSYEQYF. In DNA form, the CDR3 reads TGTGCCAGCAGCCCCCCCACCGGACAGAAAAGCTCCTACGAGCAGTACTTC.

This chain uses TRBV21-1 with TRBJ1-6. TRBV21-1 counts as a pseudogene. CDR3 length equals 16 residues. CDR3 DNA: TGTGCCAGCAGCAAAGCGTTCCGGGGGATGGGGTCACCCCTCCACTTT. Its translation is CASSKAFRGMGSPLHF.

The chain carries TRBV4-3 and TRBJ1-1; 7 nucleotides line up with TRBD1. From germline, CDR1 is LGHNA and CDR2 YSLEER. V shed 0 bases, J shed 6 bases, and the junction held 7 bases outside the gene matches. This CDR3 spans 15 amino acids. As DNA, the CDR3 is TGCGCCAGCAGCCAAGAGCGGACAGGAGGGTCTGAAGCTTTCTTT. Amino acid sequence: CASSQERTGGSEAFF.